This is a list of T cell receptor beta chains from one sample in a study of T-cell reconstitution after alpha-beta-depleted transplantation in children. TCRdb reprocessed the PCR reads with MiXCR, giving one entry per CDR3 protein. The data show about 1,000,000 distinct CDR3 sequences, around 30% seen once. This sample comprised PBMCs, mostly from graft donor cells, obtained 360 days after TCRalphabeta/CD19-depleted stem cell transplant. These receptors originate from a boy younger than two who had a stem cell transplant for SCID, so the T cells may come from the graft donor. Both conserved end residues are part of each CDR3. A D gene is named only where the DNA matches it firmly. Part of the rows lack a size; the others show once, few, many or a class for expanded clones.

v_gene: TRBV20-1; abundance: NA; j_gene: TRBJ2-1; d_gene: NA; CDR3nt: TGCAGTGCTAGAGATCCCCGACAGGAGAGCTCCTACAATGAGCAGTTCTTC; CDR3aa: CSARDPRQESSYNEQFF
v_gene: TRBV4-3; abundance: NA; j_gene: TRBJ2-3; d_gene: TRBD2; CDR3nt: TGCGCCAGCAGCCAATTTAAGGCTAGCGGGGGTTTGGGGAGCACAGATACGCAGTATTTT; CDR3aa: CASSQFKASGGLGSTDTQYF
v_gene: TRBV28; abundance: few; j_gene: TRBJ1-5; d_gene: NA; CDR3nt: TGTGCCAGCAGTTTGGCATTAGGGATTCGCAATCAGCCCCAGCATTTT; CDR3aa: CASSLALGIRNQPQHF
v_gene: TRBV11-2; abundance: few; j_gene: TRBJ2-3; d_gene: TRBD1; CDR3nt: TGTGCCAGCATGGGACAGGGAAGAGATACGCAGTATTTT; CDR3aa: CASMGQGRDTQYF
v_gene: TRBV5-1; abundance: NA; j_gene: TRBJ2-7; d_gene: NA; CDR3nt: TGCGCCAGCAGCTTGATACCAGGACTACGTTCCTACGAGCAGTACTTC; CDR3aa: CASSLIPGLRSYEQYF
v_gene: TRBV28; abundance: few; j_gene: TRBJ2-4; d_gene: NA; CDR3nt: TGTGCCAGCAGGCCGCTGAGACATACGGAAGGGGACATTCAGTACTTC; CDR3aa: CASRPLRHTEGDIQYF
v_gene: TRBV15; abundance: NA; j_gene: TRBJ2-4; d_gene: NA; CDR3nt: TGTGCCACCAGCAGATGGGGGGACGGAGACAAAAACATTCAGTACTTC; CDR3aa: CATSRWGDGDKNIQYF
v_gene: TRBV19; abundance: NA; j_gene: TRBJ1-5; d_gene: NA; CDR3nt: TGTGCCAGTAGTATATACAGGTCGGGGGGCAATCAGCCCCAGCATTTT; CDR3aa: CASSIYRSGGNQPQHF
v_gene: TRBV7-9; abundance: NA; j_gene: TRBJ1-6; d_gene: NA; CDR3nt: TGTGCCAGCAGCTCACAGTCGGGGTCTCCCCTCCACTTT; CDR3aa: CASSSQSGSPLHF
v_gene: TRBV6-5; abundance: NA; j_gene: TRBJ2-3; d_gene: NA; CDR3nt: TGTGCCAGCAGTTACTCAAGGGGGGCTAGCACAGATACGCAGTATTTT; CDR3aa: CASSYSRGASTDTQYF
v_gene: TRBV5-1; abundance: NA; j_gene: TRBJ1-2; d_gene: NA; CDR3nt: TGCGCCAGCAGCTTGGATGCGGGCGGCGGCTATGGCTACACCTTC; CDR3aa: CASSLDAGGGYGYTF
v_gene: TRBV29-1; abundance: few; j_gene: TRBJ2-1; d_gene: NA; CDR3nt: TGCAGCGGAGACTCCTACAATGAGCAGTTCTTC; CDR3aa: CSGDSYNEQFF
v_gene: TRBV29-1; abundance: few; j_gene: TRBJ2-1; d_gene: TRBD1; CDR3nt: TGCAGCGTACCGGGGACAGGCGAGTACTACAATGAGCAGTTCTTC; CDR3aa: CSVPGTGEYYNEQFF
v_gene: TRBV7-9; abundance: few; j_gene: TRBJ1-5; d_gene: NA; CDR3nt: TGTGCCAGCAGCTCCGGACAGTCCTATAGCAATCAGCCCCAGCATTTT; CDR3aa: CASSSGQSYSNQPQHF
v_gene: TRBV7-2; abundance: NA; j_gene: TRBJ2-2; d_gene: NA; CDR3nt: TGTGCCAGCAGCCGCCGGGATAACACCGGGGAGCTGTTTTTT; CDR3aa: CASSRRDNTGELFF
v_gene: TRBV10-3; abundance: few; j_gene: TRBJ2-5; d_gene: TRBD1; CDR3nt: TGTGCCATCAGTCCCGCGAGGGGACAACAGGGGGAGACCCAGTACTTC; CDR3aa: CAISPARGQQGETQYF